Sequencing of this TCR beta chain was carried out in a study of T cell responses to AZD1222 COVID-19 vaccine. Findings and caveats of the study: CD4 TCRs linked to vaccination spanned spike, dominating at 160-218 and 743-854.

There are 16 residues in the CDR3. From germline, CDR1 is MDHEN and CDR2 SYDVKM. V was pared by 6 bases and J by 0 bases, with 12 bases between. Some clones are missing from TCRdb's copy, which holds only in-frame ones; the method was immunoSEQ multiplex PCR. The repertoire consists of about 270,000 clones, with roughly 93% occurring once and the leading ten covering less than 0.6%. This clone has a single count. The antigen remains undetermined. The specimen comprised peripheral blood, sampled 28 days after the second AZD1222 dose. The origin of this receptor is an adult who received the AZD1222 COVID-19 vaccine. V and J are TRBV28 and TRBJ2-6; D gene ambiguous. The CDR3 DNA is TGTGCCAGCAGGGAAAATTTGTCCTCTGGGGCCAACGTCCTGACTTTC. Translated, it gives CASRENLSSGANVLTF.